This TCR beta chain was observed in a study of T cell clonality in common variable immunodeficiency. Study-wide findings and caveats: Compared with healthy controls, CVID subjects showed increased TCRbeta clonality, mostly in about a third.

Germline loops: CDR1 DFQATT, CDR2 SNEGSKA (reference sequence). The CDR3 has 13 residues. Trimming left V 6 bases short and J 1 base short, with 13 bases between. This clone has a count of ten or more. Antigen: not known. The read ends 3 residues shy of where the CDR3 ends; the end is completed using the germline J gene. Generated by immunoSEQ multiplex PCR, the TCRdb table keeps only in-frame clones and is missing some. The sample offers over 40,000 clones and no singletons, the top ten holding around 6.3%. V is TRBV20-1 and J is TRBJ2-7; maybe TRBD2 (5 bases). The sequenced sample consisted of peripheral blood mononuclear cells. The clonotype comes from a person aged 18 to 70 in good health. The sequenced CDR3 bases are TGCAGTGCGCCAACGGGGTGGTCCTACGAG. Translated: CSAPTGWSYE. The whole CDR3 region reads CSAPTGWSYEQYF.